The present entry profiles one T cell receptor (beta chain) with its context. The data were taken from a study of blood T cells in healthy people across ages. A J-beta primer mix and a sample-barcoded 5' primer were used in a second PCR of about 7 to 12 cycles. TCRdb re-analysed the 5' RACE reads in MiXCR, keeping a single row per CDR3 protein. The sample holds about 730,000 distinct CDR3 sequences, roughly two fifths seen once. The V end lost 10 bases, the J end lost 1 base, and 13 bases lay between the germline ends. Germline V gene lookup returns CDR1 SEHNR and CDR2 FQNEAQ (reference sequence). The CDR3 runs to 13 residues.

The J gene is TRBJ1-1, the V gene TRBV7-9, with D unresolved. The TCR sequence derives from a woman aged 60-70 years in good health. Sequenced sample: blood. The CDR3 DNA sequence: TGTGCCACCCAGCTTGGAGGGAACACTGAAGCTTTCTTT. Translation gives CATQLGGNTEAFF.